This TCR beta chain was recorded in a study of T cell repertoires in cytomegalovirus infection (dated by TCRdb to about 2019). With regard to the full study: The peptide stimulations were aimed at well-studied HLA-B-restricted epitopes as well as recently identified HLA-C-restricted CMV epitopes, whose presentation resists viral immunomodulation. Donor HLA type was relevant to the analysis, as public TCR beta signatures indicated carriage of CMV infection together with the matching HLA type.

The cysteine opens and the phenylalanine closes a CDR3 of 15 amino acids. This entry keeps only the CDR3 DNA: 45 bases, framed from base 1. V is pruned by 5 bases and J by 3 bases, leaving 9 bases of the junction without a gene match. The treatment or condition label, as the study defines it: in vitro stimulation with specific CMV peptide epitopes to enrich CMV-specific T cells. Summary of the overall study and its limitations: In both this cohort and an independent cohort of several hundred donors, the cumulative frequency of public TCR beta family members distinguished carriers of CMV infection plus the relevant HLA type. The ex vivo response was dominated by HLA-C-restricted CMV-specific TCR beta clonotypes, which also provided the single most frequent clonotype in two of eight donors.

The listed sequencing device is Illumina HiSeq 1500. Starting from the raw public reads, TCRdb applied fastp trimming at Q25, assembled clones with MiXCR and retained in-frame beta chains. Each CDR3 protein appears once, grouped with its most common genes and DNA. This sample is represented by a few hundred thousand distinct CDR3 sequences; about 33% of them were singletons. The ten top clones hold 15% to 20% of the sample. This clonotype was seen a few times. Its recognized antigen is unknown. Base-call qualities are not available, and no considerably larger clone is one nucleotide away. The TCR comes from a human donor in good health (CMV status not recorded). Some clones in this sample may be carry-over from other donors' samples. The sequencing used cultured PBMCs, collected from culture after CMV antigen stimulation. The chain is made from TRBV12-3 or TRBV12-4 and TRBJ1-1, and 7 bases in between align with TRBD1. For the CDR3, the sequence is CASSGGVGQYTEAFF. In nucleotide form, the sequence is TGTGCCAGCAGTGGCGGCGTGGGACAGTACACTGAAGCTTTCTTT.